This entry lists 14 T cell receptor beta chains sequenced from one sample in a study of T cells in localized non-small cell lung cancer. The repertoire was sequenced with immunoSEQ multiplex PCR; TCRdb's copy has only in-frame clones and lacks some. The sample gives 12,000 to 15,000 clones, roughly nine tenths of which show up once; roughly 2.6% is in the top ten. Sequenced material: peripheral blood mononuclear cells, taken before any cancer treatment. The origin of the receptors is a man aged 40 to 70 with stage III lung adenocarcinoma.

The V call is TRBV19, the J call TRBJ2-3; D perhaps matches TRBD2 (5 bases). The length of the CDR3 is 16 residues. V was trimmed by 5 bases and J by 5 bases, leaving 20 bases between them. Germline CDR1 and CDR2: LNHDA and SQIVND (reference sequence). Here the CDR3 reads CASSAGLNWGGDTQYF. In DNA, the CDR3 is TGTGCCAGTAGTGCGGGCCTAAATTGGGGTGGAGATACGCAGTATTTT.

V usage is TRBV5-1 and J usage is TRBJ2-2; 7 bases line up with TRBD2. CDR3 length: 15 amino acids. Germline V CDR1 and CDR2: SGHRS, YFSETQ. With V trimmed by 0 bases and J by 6 bases, 5 bases remained unmatched. The DNA of the CDR3 is TGCGCCAGCAGCTTGGGCGGGAGAGGGGCCGGGGAGCTGTTTTTT. The encoded protein is CASSLGGRGAGELFF.

The chain couples TRBV25-1 to TRBJ2-2; no clear D gene. Germline V gene sequence: CDR1 MGHDK, CDR2 SYGVNS. Between the trimmed V and J ends, which lost 5 bases and 7 bases, there was a span of 11 bases. The CDR3 sequence is 13 residues long. The CDR3 protein is CASSIRADGELFF. In DNA, the CDR3 is TGTGCCAGCAGTATTAGGGCGGACGGGGAGCTGTTTTTT.

The chain links TRBV12-2 to TRBJ2-1. TRBV12-2 is described as a pseudogene. There are 15 residues in the CDR3. The CDR3 loop reads CASRPNVPFDNEQFF. DNA for the CDR3: TGTGCAAGTCGCCCGAACGTCCCGTTCGACAATGAGCAGTTCTTC.

V gene TRBV20-1 combines with J gene TRBJ2-2, with D unresolved. Germline V gene sequence: CDR1 DFQATT, CDR2 SNEGSKA (reference sequence). This CDR3 comprises 10 residues. V was pared by 8 bases and J by 4 bases, with 5 bases between. CDR3 coding DNA: TGCAGTACGGGCACCGGGGAGCTGTTTTTT. It codes for CSTGTGELFF.

The chain is built from TRBV28 and TRBJ2-7; perhaps TRBD1 as D (6 bases). The CDR3 is 14 amino acids. V lost 5 bases to trimming and J lost 3 bases, with 14 bases between them. Germline V gene sequence: CDR1 MDHEN, CDR2 SYDVKM. CDR3 region: CASSAGYRDYEQYF. CDR3 in DNA: TGTGCCAGCAGTGCCGGATACAGGGACTACGAGCAGTACTTC.

The chain employs TRBV28 and TRBJ2-7; 12 bases fit TRBD2. The CDR3 spans 16 residues. V was pared by 4 bases and J by 2 bases, with 6 bases of the junction left unmatched. Germline loops: CDR1 MDHEN, CDR2 SYDVKM. CDR3 nucleotides: TGTGCCAGCAGTTCCGGGACTAGCGGGCCACCCTACGAGCAGTACTTC. This codes for CASSSGTSGPPYEQYF.

This rearrangement joins TRBV5-1 to TRBJ1-1, with D tentatively TRBD1 (6 bases). V was shortened by 0 bases and J by 1 base, with 13 bases between the two germline ends. Germline-derived CDR1 and CDR2 are SGHRS and YFSETQ. There are 16 residues in the CDR3. The CDR3 is CASSLEGGFGNTEAFF. The CDR3 nucleotides read TGCGCCAGCAGCTTGGAGGGGGGCTTTGGGAACACTGAAGCTTTCTTT.

The chain has TRBV6-1 and TRBJ1-5; no reliable D call. Germline CDR1 and CDR2: MNHNS and SASEGT. The length of the CDR3 is 12 residues. Trimming shortened V by 2 bases and J by 7 bases, and 6 bases separated the two germline ends. The CDR3 is CASSELLQPQHF. CDR3 DNA: TGTGCCAGCAGTGAATTGTTGCAGCCCCAGCATTTT.

The chain couples TRBV7-2 to TRBJ2-3; no clear D. V shed 7 bases and J shed 7 bases, with 15 bases lying between them. The germline CDR1 and CDR2 sequences are SGHTA and FQGNSA. The CDR3 is made up of 13 amino acids. CDR3 residues: CASTPSSANTQYF. Written as DNA, the CDR3 is TGTGCCAGCACCCCCTCCTCCGCCAATACGCAGTATTTT.

The chain recombines TRBV29-1 with TRBJ1-2; possible D gene TRBD1, 5 bases. The CDR3 is 12 residues long. Germline V CDR1 and CDR2: SQVTM, ANQGSEA. The germline V and J ends were trimmed by 3 bases and 6 bases, with 11 bases remaining between them. CDR3 DNA: TGCAGCGTTGATGGCAGGGACGATGGCTACACCTTC. The encoded protein is CSVDGRDDGYTF.

The chain is built from TRBV18 and TRBJ2-1, with TRBD2 matching 8 bases. V lost 3 bases and J lost 6; bases outside the gene matches: 13. CDR1 and CDR2 from the germline V gene are KGHSH and LQKENI. CDR3 length equals 17 residues. The CDR3 region is CASSPPSAGTSINEQFF. CDR3 bases: TGTGCCAGCTCACCCCCTTCTGCCGGGACTAGTATCAATGAGCAGTTCTTC.

The chain combines TRBV6-1 with TRBJ1-2; TRBD1 might be the D (5 bases). Trimming removed 6 bases at V and 4 bases at J, with 9 bases between. Germline V gene data show CDR1 as MNHNS and CDR2 as SASEGT. The CDR3 runs 12 residues. CDR3 amino acids: CASSGQGYGYTF. CDR3 in DNA: TGTGCCAGCAGCGGACAAGGCTATGGCTACACCTTC.

This chain connects TRBV10-3 to TRBJ2-1; TRBD1 agrees at 7 bases. The CDR3 covers 18 residues. Germline V gene data show CDR1 as ENHRY and CDR2 as SYGVKD. J lost 1 base, V lost 2 bases, and 11 bases had no gene match. CDR3 loop: CAISEPGPGQLSYNEQFF. CDR3 nucleotides: TGTGCCATCAGTGAGCCCGGACCGGGACAGTTATCCTACAATGAGCAGTTCTTC.